Following are 8 T cell receptor beta chains from one sample sequenced in a study of blood T cells in healthy people across ages. The authors ran a second PCR of roughly 6 to 11 cycles using a sample-barcoded 5' primer and a J-beta primer mix. TCRdb ran MiXCR on the 5' RACE reads and lists one entry per CDR3 protein. The table records around 1.1 million distinct CDR3 sequences, more than 30% of them present only once. Sequencing was carried out using blood. The receptors shown here come from a young man in good health.

This chain connects TRBV10-3 to TRBJ1-2, with D possibly being TRBD1 (6 bases). Germline V gene lookup returns CDR1 ENHRY and CDR2 SYGVKD. The CDR3 loop spans 16 amino acids. Trimming cost V 4 bases and J 3 bases, with 18 bases left between them. This CDR3 is CAISGVDRTSDYGYTF. In DNA form, the CDR3 reads TGTGCCATCAGTGGTGTCGACAGGACCAGCGACTATGGCTACACCTTC.

A few counts support this clonotype. V and J are TRBV25-1 and TRBJ2-5, with TRBD2 as a possible D gene (6 bases). The CDR3 consists of 15 residues. V was cut by 3 bases and J by 5 bases, with 16 bases left in between. From germline, CDR1 is MGHDK and CDR2 SYGVNS. The CDR3 here is CASSEFGRTRETQYF. The CDR3 coding sequence is TGTGCCAGCAGTGAGTTTGGGAGGACGAGGGAGACCCAGTACTTC.

At least ten counts were recorded for this clonotype. The chain has TRBV10-3 and TRBJ2-3; 7 nucleotides agree with TRBD1. The CDR3 length is 15 residues. The V and J ends lost 4 bases and 4 bases, in that order; junction bases with no gene match: 8. Germline values: CDR1 ENHRY, CDR2 SYGVKD. The CDR3 is CAISGLRDSPDTQYF. The CDR3 DNA is TGTGCCATCAGTGGGCTCCGGGACAGCCCAGATACGCAGTATTTT.

This clonotype showed up just a few times. The V call is TRBV27, the J call TRBJ1-4; 7 positions agree with TRBD1. The V segment lost 6 bases and the J segment 7 bases; nucleotides outside the gene matches: 11. Germline CDR1 MNHEY, CDR2 SMNVEV (reference sequence). The CDR3 extends over 15 amino acids. The CDR3 nucleotides read TGTGCCAGCAGCGGTCAAGACAGGGCGGGTGAAAAACTGTTTTTT. This sequence encodes CASSGQDRAGEKLFF.

The chain recombines TRBV6-5 with TRBJ1-1; tentative D call: TRBD1 (5 bases). CDR1 and CDR2 (germline): MNHEY, SVGAGI. There are 16 residues in the CDR3. Between the trimmed V and J ends, which lost 0 bases and 3 bases, there was a span of 14 bases. The CDR3 loop is CASSYSIGGRDTEAFF. CDR3 sequence (DNA): TGTGCCAGCAGTTACTCGATCGGGGGACGGGACACTGAAGCTTTCTTT.

The genes are TRBV6-2 or TRBV6-3 and TRBJ1-2, with D maybe TRBD1 (6 bases). Germline assignment: CDR1 MNHEY and CDR2 SVGEGT. V gave up 5 bases and J gave up 3 bases, with 16 bases separating them. The CDR3 totals 15 residues. The DNA for the CDR3 is TGTGCCAGCAGTCAAACCGAGACAGGACACTATGGCTACACCTTC. Translated, it gives CASSQTETGHYGYTF.

The chain has TRBV7-8 and TRBJ2-6; D is ambiguous. The CDR3 covers 14 residues. Germline values: CDR1 SGHVS, CDR2 FQNEAQ. V dropped 3 bases and J dropped 0 bases, with 3 bases sitting between them. CDR3 amino acids: CASSFFSGANVLTF. CDR3 in DNA: TGTGCCAGCAGCTTCTTCTCTGGGGCCAACGTCCTGACTTTC.

In its sample, this clonotype was seen a few times. V usage is TRBV20-1 and J usage is TRBJ2-3; a possible D gene is TRBD2 (7 bases). CDR1 is DFQATT, CDR2 SNEGSKA, per germline (reference sequence). V was shortened by 2 bases and J by 4 bases, with 10 bases between the two germline ends. This CDR3 spans 13 amino acids. The CDR3 sequence is CSARWGGADTQYF. CDR3 bases: TGCAGTGCTAGATGGGGGGGCGCAGATACGCAGTATTTT.